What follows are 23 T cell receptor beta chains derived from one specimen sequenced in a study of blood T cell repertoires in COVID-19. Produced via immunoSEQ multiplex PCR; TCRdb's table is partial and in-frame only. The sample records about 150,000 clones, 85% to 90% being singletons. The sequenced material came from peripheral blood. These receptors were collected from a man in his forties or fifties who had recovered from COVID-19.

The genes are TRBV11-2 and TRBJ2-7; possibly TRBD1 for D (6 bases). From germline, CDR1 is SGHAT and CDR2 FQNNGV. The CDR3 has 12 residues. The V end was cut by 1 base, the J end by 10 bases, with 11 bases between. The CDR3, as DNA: TGTGCCAGCAGCTTAGCTGGTGGGGGCCAGTACTTC. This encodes CASSLAGGGQYF. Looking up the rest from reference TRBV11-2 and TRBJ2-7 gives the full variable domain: EAGVAQSPRYKIIEKRQSVAFWCNPISGHATLYWYQQILGQGPKLLIQFQNNGVVDDSQLPKDRFSAERLKGVDSTLKIQPAKLEDSAVYLCASSLAGGGQYFGPGTRLTVT.

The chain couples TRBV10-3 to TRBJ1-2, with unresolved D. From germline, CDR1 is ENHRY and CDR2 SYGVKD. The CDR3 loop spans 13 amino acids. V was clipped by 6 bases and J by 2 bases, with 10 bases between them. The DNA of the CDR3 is TGTGCCATCAGGGAACAGATGAACTATGGCTACACCTTC. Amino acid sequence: CAIREQMNYGYTF.

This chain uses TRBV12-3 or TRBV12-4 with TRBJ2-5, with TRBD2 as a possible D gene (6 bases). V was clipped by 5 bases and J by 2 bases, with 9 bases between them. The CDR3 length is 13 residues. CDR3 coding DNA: TGTGCCAGCAGTGCTAGCGTACAAGAGACCCAGTACTTC. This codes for CASSASVQETQYF.

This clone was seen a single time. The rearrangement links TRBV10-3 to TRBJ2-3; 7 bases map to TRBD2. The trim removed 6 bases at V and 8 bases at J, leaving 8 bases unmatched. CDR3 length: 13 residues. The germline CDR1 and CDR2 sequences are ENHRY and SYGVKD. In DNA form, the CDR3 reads TGTGCCATCAGGGGGCTAGCGGAGCCTACGCAGTATTTT. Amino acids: CAIRGLAEPTQYF.

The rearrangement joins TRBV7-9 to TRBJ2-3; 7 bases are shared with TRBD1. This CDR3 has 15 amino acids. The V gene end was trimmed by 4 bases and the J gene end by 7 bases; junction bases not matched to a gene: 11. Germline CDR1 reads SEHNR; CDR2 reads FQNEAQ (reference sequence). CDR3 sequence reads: CASSSWTGRLYTQYF. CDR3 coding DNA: TGTGCCAGCAGCTCCTGGACAGGTAGATTATATACGCAGTATTTT.

As DNA, the CDR3 is TGTGCCAGCAGCTTACAGGGCTTCCAAGAGACCCAGTACTTC. Translation: CASSLQGFQETQYF. The rearrangement links TRBV7-9 to TRBJ2-5; weak D call: TRBD1 (5 bases). Germline V gene lookup returns CDR1 SEHNR and CDR2 FQNEAQ (reference sequence). The CDR3 contains 14 residues. V lost 2 bases, J lost 1 base, and 8 bases lay in between.

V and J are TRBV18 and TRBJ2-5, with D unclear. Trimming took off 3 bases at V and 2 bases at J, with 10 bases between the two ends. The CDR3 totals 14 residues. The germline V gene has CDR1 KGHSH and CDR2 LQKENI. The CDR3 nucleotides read TGTGCCAGCTCACCGCCGGTTGAACAAGAGACCCAGTACTTC. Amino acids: CASSPPVEQETQYF.

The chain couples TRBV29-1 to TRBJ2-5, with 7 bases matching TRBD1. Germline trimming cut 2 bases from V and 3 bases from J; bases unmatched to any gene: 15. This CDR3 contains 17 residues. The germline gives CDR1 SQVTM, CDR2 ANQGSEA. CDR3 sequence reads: CSVENRTGHWAKETQYF. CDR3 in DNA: TGCAGCGTTGAAAACCGGACAGGCCATTGGGCAAAAGAGACCCAGTACTTC.

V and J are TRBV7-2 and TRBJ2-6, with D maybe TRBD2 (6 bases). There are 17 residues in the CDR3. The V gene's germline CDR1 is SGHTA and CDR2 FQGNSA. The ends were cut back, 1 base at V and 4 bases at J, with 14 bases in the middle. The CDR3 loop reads CASSLDPWGVGANVLTF. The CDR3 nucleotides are TGTGCCAGCAGCTTAGATCCTTGGGGGGTCGGGGCCAACGTCCTGACTTTC.

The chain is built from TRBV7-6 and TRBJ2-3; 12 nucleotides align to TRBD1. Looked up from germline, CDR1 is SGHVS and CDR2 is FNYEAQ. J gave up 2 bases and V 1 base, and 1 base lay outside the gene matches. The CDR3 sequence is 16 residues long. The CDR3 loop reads CASSLVGQGATDTQYF. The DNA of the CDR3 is TGTGCCAGCAGCTTAGTGGGACAGGGGGCCACAGATACGCAGTATTTT.

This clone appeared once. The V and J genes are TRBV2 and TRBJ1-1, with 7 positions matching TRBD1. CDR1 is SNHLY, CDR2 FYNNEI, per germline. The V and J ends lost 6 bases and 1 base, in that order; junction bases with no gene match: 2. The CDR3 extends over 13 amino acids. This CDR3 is CASRTGRNTEAFF. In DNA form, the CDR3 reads TGTGCCAGCAGGACAGGGCGGAACACTGAAGCTTTCTTT.

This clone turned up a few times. The CDR3 sequence: CASSPLGTGSGQETQYF. CDR3 in DNA: TGTGCCAGCAGCCCACTAGGGACTGGATCGGGTCAAGAGACCCAGTACTTC. The genes are TRBV3-1 (or the pseudogene TRBV3-2) and TRBJ2-5; D might be TRBD2 (6 bases). Germline-derived CDR1 and CDR2 are LGHDT and YNNKEL (reference sequence). Trimming pared 4 bases from V and 2 bases from J, leaving 20 bases between. This CDR3 contains 17 residues.

The CDR3 region has the DNA TGTGCCTGGAGTTTAGGGACAGGGGGCAATCAGCCCCAGCATTTT. Protein: CAWSLGTGGNQPQHF. The chain combines TRBV30 with TRBJ1-5, with 10 bases aligning to TRBD1. After removal of 2 bases from V and 2 bases from J, the junction contained 3 bases not matched to a gene. CDR1 and CDR2 from the germline V gene are GTSNPN and SVGIG (reference sequence). There are 15 residues in the CDR3.

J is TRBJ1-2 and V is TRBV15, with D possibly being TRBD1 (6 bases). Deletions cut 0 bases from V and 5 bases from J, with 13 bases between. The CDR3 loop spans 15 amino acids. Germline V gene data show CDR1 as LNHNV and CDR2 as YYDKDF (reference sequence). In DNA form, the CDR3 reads TGTGCCACCAGCAGAGATCATGGGACACTATATGGCTACACCTTC. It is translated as CATSRDHGTLYGYTF.

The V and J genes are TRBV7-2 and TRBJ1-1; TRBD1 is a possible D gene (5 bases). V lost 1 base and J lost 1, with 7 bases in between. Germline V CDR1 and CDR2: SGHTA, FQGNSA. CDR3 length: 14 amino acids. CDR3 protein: CASSLGQPNTEAFF. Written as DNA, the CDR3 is TGTGCCAGCAGCTTAGGACAGCCGAACACTGAAGCTTTCTTT.

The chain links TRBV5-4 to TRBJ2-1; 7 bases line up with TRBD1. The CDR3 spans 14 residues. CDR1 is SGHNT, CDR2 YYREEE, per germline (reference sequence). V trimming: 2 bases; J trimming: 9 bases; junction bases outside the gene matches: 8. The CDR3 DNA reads TGTGCCAGCAGCTTCCCAGGGGGTTTGTCTGAGCAGTTCTTC. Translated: CASSFPGGLSEQFF.

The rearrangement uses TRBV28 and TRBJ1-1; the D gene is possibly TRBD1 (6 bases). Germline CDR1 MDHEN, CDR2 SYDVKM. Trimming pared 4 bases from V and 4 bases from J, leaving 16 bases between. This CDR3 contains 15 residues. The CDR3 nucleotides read TGTGCCAGCAGTTCACCGCCACAGGGAGCCACTGAAGCTTTCTTT. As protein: CASSSPPQGATEAFF.

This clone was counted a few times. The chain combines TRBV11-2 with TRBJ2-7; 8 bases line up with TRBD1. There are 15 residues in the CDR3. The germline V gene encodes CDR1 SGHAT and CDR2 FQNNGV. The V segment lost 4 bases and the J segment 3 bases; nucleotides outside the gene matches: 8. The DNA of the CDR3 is TGTGCCAGCAGCTCAGGGACAGGAAGCATCTACGAGCAGTACTTC. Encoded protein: CASSSGTGSIYEQYF.

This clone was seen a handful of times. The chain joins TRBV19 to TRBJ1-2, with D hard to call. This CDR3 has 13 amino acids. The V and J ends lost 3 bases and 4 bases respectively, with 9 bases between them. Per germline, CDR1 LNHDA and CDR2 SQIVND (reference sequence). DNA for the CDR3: TGTGCCAGTAGTATCCGGGAGAGCTATGGCTACACCTTC. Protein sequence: CASSIRESYGYTF.

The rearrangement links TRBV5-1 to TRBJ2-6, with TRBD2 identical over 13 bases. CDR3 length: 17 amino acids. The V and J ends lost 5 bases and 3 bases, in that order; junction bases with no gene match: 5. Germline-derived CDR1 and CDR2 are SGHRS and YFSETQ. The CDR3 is CASSPGLAGVGANVLTF. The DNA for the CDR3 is TGCGCCAGCAGTCCCGGACTAGCGGGAGTTGGGGCCAACGTCCTGACTTTC.

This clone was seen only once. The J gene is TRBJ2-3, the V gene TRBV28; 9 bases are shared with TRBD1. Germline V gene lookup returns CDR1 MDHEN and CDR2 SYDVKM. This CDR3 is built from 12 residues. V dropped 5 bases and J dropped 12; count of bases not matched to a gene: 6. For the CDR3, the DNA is TGTGCCAGCAGTGATGGGGACAGGGACCAGTATTTT. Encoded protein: CASSDGDRDQYF.

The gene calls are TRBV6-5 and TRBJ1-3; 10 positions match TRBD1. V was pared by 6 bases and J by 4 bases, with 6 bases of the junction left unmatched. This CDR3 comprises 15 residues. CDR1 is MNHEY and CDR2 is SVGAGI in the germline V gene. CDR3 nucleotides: TGTGCCAGCAGGACCGACAGGGGGCCCGGAAACACCATATATTTT. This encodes CASRTDRGPGNTIYF.

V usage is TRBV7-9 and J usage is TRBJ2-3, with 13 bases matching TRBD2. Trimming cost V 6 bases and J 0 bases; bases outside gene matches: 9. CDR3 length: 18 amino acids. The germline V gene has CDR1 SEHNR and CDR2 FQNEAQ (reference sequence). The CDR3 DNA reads TGTGCCAGCAGGTGGTGGGGACTAGCGGGAACTAGCACAGATACGCAGTATTTT. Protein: CASRWWGLAGTSTDTQYF.